One sample yielded the 3 T cell receptor beta chains listed below, sequenced in a study of shared clonotypes between healthy human individuals. The assay was immunoSEQ multiplex PCR, and TCRdb's table has in-frame clones only and misses some. The sample holds 2 million to 2.5 million clones, about 94% seen once. What was sequenced was naive CD4+ T cells sorted from blood. Sample subset: CD45RA+ positively selected. All receptors come from a man younger than 35 in good health.

This chain links TRBV10-3 with TRBJ2-3, with a possible D match to TRBD1 (5 bases). The CDR3 has 14 amino acids. Trimming pared 4 bases from V and 2 bases from J, leaving 10 bases between. Germline V lookup: CDR1 ENHRY, CDR2 SYGVKD. The CDR3 nucleotides are TGTGCCATCAGTGTCAAGGGGTCCACAGATACGCAGTATTTT. It translates to CAISVKGSTDTQYF.

J is TRBJ2-7 and V is TRBV5-3, with 15 bases fitting TRBD2. TRBV5-3 is recorded as an ORF, its role being uncertain. Losses at the gene ends were 9 bases for V and 7 bases for J; bases not matched to a gene: 8. The length of the CDR3 is 14 residues. CDR3 DNA: TGTGCCAAAAAAGGACTAGCGGGAGGGCGGGAGCAGTACTTC. Translation gives CAKKGLAGGREQYF.

The V gene is TRBV5-1, the J gene TRBJ2-3, with 10 bases identical to TRBD2. J lost 3 bases, V lost 4 bases, and 5 bases had no gene match. The germline CDR1 and CDR2 sequences are SGHRS and YFSETQ. This CDR3 has 15 amino acids. The CDR3 protein is CASSPGTSVTDTQYF. CDR3 DNA: TGCGCCAGCAGCCCCGGGACTAGCGTGACAGATACGCAGTATTTT.